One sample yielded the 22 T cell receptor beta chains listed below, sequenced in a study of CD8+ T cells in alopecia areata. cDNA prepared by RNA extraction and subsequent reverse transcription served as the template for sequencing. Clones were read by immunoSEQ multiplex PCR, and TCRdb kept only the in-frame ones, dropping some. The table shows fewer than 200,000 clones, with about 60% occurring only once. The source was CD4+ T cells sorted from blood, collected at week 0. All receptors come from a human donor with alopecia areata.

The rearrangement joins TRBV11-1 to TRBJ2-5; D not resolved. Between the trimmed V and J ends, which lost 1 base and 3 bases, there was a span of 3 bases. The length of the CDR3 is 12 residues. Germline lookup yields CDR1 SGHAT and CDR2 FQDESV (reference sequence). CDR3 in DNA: TGTGCCAGCAGCTTAGGGAAAGAGACCCAGTACTTC. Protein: CASSLGKETQYF.

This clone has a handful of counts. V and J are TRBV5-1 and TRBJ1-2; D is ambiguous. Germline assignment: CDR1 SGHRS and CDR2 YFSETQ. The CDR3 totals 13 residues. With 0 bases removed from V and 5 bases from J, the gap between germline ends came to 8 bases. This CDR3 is CASSLETVYGYTF. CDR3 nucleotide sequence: TGCGCCAGCAGCTTGGAGACGGTATATGGCTACACCTTC.

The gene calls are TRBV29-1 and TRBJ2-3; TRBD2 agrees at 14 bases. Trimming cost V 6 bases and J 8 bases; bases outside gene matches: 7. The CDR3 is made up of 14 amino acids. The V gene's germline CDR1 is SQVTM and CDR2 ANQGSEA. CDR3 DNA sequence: TGCAGCGTCCCGACTAGCGGGGGGGGGAGTACGCAGTATTTT. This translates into CSVPTSGGGSTQYF.

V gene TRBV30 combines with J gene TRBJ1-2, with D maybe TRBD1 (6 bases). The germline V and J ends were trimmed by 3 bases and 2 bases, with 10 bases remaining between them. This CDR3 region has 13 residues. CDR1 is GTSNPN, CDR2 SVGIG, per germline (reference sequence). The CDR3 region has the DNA TGTGCCTGGAGGCAAGGGGGGAACTATGGCTACACCTTC. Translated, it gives CAWRQGGNYGYTF.

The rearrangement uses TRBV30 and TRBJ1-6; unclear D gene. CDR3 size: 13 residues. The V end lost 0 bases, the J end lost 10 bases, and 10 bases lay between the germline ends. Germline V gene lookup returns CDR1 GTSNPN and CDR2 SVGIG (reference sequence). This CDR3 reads CAWSVQSFSPLHF. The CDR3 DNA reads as TGTGCCTGGAGTGTACAGAGTTTCTCACCCCTCCACTTT.

The CDR3 sequence is CASTPTVGGPYEQYF. The CDR3 DNA reads as TGCGCCAGCACCCCGACGGTCGGAGGGCCCTACGAGCAGTACTTC. This rearrangement joins TRBV5-1 to TRBJ2-7, with D possibly being TRBD2 (6 bases). V shed 6 bases and J shed 2 bases, with 18 bases lying between them. The CDR3 has 15 residues. Germline assignment: CDR1 SGHRS and CDR2 YFSETQ.

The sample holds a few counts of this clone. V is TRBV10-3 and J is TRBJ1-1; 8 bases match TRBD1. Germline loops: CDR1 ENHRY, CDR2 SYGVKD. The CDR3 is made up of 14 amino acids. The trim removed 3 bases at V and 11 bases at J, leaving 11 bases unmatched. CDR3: CAISDVTGGTPAFF. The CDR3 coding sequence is TGTGCCATCAGTGATGTAACAGGGGGGACGCCGGCTTTCTTT.

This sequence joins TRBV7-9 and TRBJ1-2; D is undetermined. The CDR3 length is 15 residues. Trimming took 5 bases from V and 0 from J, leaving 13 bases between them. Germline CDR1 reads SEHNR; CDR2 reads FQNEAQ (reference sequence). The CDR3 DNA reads TGTGCCAGCAGCCCGGTCGTGGCCTCTAACTATGGCTACACCTTC. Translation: CASSPVVASNYGYTF.

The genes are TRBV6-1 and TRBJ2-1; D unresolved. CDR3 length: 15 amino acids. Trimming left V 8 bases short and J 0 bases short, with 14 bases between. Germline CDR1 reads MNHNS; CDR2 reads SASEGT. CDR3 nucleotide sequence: TGTGCCAGCGCCATAGACGTAAGCTCCTACAATGAGCAGTTCTTC. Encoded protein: CASAIDVSSYNEQFF.

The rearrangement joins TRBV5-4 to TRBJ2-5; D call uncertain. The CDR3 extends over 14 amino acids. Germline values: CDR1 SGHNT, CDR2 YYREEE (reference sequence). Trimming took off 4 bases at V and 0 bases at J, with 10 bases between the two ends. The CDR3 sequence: CASSPVGYQETQYF. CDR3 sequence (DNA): TGTGCCAGCAGCCCCGTTGGGTACCAAGAGACCCAGTACTTC.

CDR3 region: CSVGQVTRGISGELFF. The CDR3 DNA is TGCAGCGTGGGACAGGTCACGCGGGGGATATCCGGGGAGCTGTTTTTT. The chain combines TRBV29-1 with TRBJ2-2, with TRBD1 as a possible D gene (8 bases). This CDR3 region has 16 residues. Germline V gene data show CDR1 as SQVTM and CDR2 as ANQGSEA. Trimming stripped 6 bases from V and 6 bases from J, with 23 bases between.

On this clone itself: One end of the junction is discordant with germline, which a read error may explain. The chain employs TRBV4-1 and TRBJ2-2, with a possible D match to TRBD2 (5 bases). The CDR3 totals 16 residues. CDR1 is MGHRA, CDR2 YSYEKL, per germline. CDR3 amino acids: CASSQDRTAKTGELFF. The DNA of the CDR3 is TGCGCCAGCAGCCAAGACCGGACTGCGAAGACCGGGGAGCTGTTTTTT.

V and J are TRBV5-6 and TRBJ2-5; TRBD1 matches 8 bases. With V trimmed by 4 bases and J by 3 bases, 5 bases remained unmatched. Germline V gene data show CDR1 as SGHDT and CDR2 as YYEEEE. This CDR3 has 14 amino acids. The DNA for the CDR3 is TGTGCCAGCAGCACCCGGACAGGGAAAGAGACCCAGTACTTC. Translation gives CASSTRTGKETQYF. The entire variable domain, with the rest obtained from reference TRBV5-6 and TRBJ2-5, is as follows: DAGVTQSPTHLIKTRGQQVTLRCSPKSGHDTVSWYQQALGQGPQFIFQYYEEEERQRGNFPDRFSGHQFPNYSSELNVNALLLGDSALYLCASSTRTGKETQYFGPGTRLLVL.

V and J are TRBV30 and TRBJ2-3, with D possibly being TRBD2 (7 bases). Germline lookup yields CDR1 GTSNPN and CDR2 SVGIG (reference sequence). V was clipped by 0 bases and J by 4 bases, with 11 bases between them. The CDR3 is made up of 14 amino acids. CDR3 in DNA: TGTGCCTGGAGTGTCGGGGGGACATCAGATACGCAGTATTTT. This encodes CAWSVGGTSDTQYF.

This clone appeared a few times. CDR3 protein: CASSPNSGGAYNEQFF. The CDR3, as DNA: TGTGCCAGCTCACCAAATAGCGGGGGGGCCTACAATGAGCAGTTCTTC. V is TRBV18 and J is TRBJ2-1; TRBD2 matches at 11 bases. This CDR3 has 16 amino acids. Germline V lookup: CDR1 KGHSH, CDR2 LQKENI. V shed 2 bases and J 2 bases; nucleotides not matched to a gene: 2.

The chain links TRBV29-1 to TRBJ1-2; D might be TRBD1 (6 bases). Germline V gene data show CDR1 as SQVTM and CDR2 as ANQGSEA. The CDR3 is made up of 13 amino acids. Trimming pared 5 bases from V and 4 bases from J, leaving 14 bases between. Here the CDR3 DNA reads TGCAGCGTTTCGAGACAGGCTGGCTATGGCTACACCTTC. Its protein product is CSVSRQAGYGYTF.

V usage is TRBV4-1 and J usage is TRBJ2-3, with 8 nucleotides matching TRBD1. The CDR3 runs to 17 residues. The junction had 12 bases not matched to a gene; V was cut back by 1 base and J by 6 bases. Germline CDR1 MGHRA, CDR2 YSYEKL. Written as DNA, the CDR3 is TGCGCCAGCAGCCAAGTGTGGGGACAGGTTCAAGGGGATACGCAGTATTTT. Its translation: CASSQVWGQVQGDTQYF.

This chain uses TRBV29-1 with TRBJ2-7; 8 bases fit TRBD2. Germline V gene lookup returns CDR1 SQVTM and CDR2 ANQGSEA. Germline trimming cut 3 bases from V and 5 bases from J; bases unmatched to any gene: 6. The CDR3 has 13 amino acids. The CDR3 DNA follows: TGCAGCGTTGATTCGGGGGGGACACACGAGCAGTACTTC. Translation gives CSVDSGGTHEQYF.

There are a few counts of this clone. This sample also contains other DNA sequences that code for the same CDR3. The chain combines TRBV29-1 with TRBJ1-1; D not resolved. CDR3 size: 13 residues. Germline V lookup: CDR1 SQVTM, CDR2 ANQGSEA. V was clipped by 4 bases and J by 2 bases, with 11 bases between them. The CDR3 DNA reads TGCAGCGTTGGTCCCGGACTAAACACTGAAGCTTTCTTT. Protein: CSVGPGLNTEAFF.

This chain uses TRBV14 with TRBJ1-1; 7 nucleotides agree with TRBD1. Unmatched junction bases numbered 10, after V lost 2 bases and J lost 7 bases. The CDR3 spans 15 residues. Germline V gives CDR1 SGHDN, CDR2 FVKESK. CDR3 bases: TGTGCCAGCAGCCAACCGAGGACAGGACGATTTGAAGCTTTCTTT. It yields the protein CASSQPRTGRFEAFF.

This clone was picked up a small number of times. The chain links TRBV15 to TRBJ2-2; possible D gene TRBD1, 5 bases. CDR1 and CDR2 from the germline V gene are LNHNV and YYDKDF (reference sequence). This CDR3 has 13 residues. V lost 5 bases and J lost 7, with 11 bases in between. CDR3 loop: CATSLGLDGELFF. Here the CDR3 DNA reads TGTGCCACCAGCCTGGGGCTCGACGGGGAGCTGTTTTTT.

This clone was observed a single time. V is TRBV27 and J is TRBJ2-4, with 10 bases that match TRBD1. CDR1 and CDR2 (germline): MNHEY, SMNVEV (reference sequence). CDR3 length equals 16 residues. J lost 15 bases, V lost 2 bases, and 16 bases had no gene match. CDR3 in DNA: TGTGCCAGCAGTTTACCGGGACAGGGGTATTCGCCGGACGGGTACTTC. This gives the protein CASSLPGQGYSPDGYF.